The TCR beta chain described here comes from a study of Ad26.COV2.S vaccination and SARS-CoV-2 variants. Study-level background: Participant was drawn from the COV1001 Ad26.COV2.S trial arm.

The study's findings and limits: After vaccination, substantial breadth of spike-specific CD8+ and CD4+ responses was reported.

Trimming took off 5 bases at V and 4 bases at J, with 16 bases between the two ends. CDR3 length: 15 amino acids. The germline gives CDR1 SGHRS, CDR2 YFSETQ. Measured with immunoSEQ multiplex PCR; TCRdb has only the in-frame clones, and not every one. The sample holds about 680,000 clones, approximately 88% seen once. As to treatment: roughly 18 received Ad26.COV2.S at low or high dose, single or two shots; 5 received placebo; per-sample allocation not given. All samples were drawn on day 63, counting from the first vaccine or placebo injection. Concerning this clone itself: No antigen is known for it.

V is TRBV5-1 and J is TRBJ1-5; weak D call: TRBD1 (5 bases). This receptor was obtained from a person aged 18 to 65 who received the Ad26.COV2.S COVID-19 vaccine or a placebo. The source was peripheral blood, collected in a trial of Ad26.COV2.S vaccine versus placebo. The DNA for the CDR3 is TGCGCCAGCAGATTGAGCGTAGGGGAAAATCAGCCCCAGCATTTT. It is translated as CASRLSVGENQPQHF.